The 16 T cell receptor beta chains presented below share a single source sample, sequenced in a study of tumor-infiltrating lymphocytes in oesophageal squamous cell carcinoma. TCRdb called the PCR reads again in MiXCR, with one record for every CDR3 protein. Of 20,000 to 25,000 distinct CDR3 sequences in the sample, 36% were seen once. Sequencing used esophageal tumor tissue. The source of these receptors is a male donor with esophageal squamous cell carcinoma.

This clonotype has at least ten counts. In nucleotides, the CDR3 is TGTGCCAGCACGTCGTTGGAATCCTACGAGCAGTACTTC. It yields the protein CASTSLESYEQYF. This chain joins TRBV6-1 and TRBJ2-7; D gene ambiguous. The CDR3 is 13 residues long. Per germline, CDR1 MNHNS and CDR2 SASEGT. Trimming removed 7 bases at V and 1 base at J, with 11 bases between.

Turning to this clonotype: Because it lacks the conserved phenylalanine or tryptophan at the end, this CDR3 is likely a read error. It is unclear where the CDR3 begins or ends on the DNA, so no DNA is shown, and the CDR3 is as TCRdb lists it. The genes are TRBV5-3 and TRBJ2-6; TRBD1, the D gene given by the table, was not confirmed from the DNA. TRBV5-3 is assigned to the ORF class and has an uncertain function. The CDR3 totals 8 residues, both ends included. CDR3 sequence: CASSLGRS.

V usage is TRBV7-2 and J usage is TRBJ2-5; D is unclear. V gave up 3 bases and J gave up 4 bases, with 9 bases separating them. CDR1 is SGHTA, CDR2 FQGNSA, per germline. The CDR3 runs 13 residues. The CDR3 region has the DNA TGTGCCAGCAGCTTCGGCGATCCAGAGACCCAGTACTTC. Translated, it gives CASSFGDPETQYF.

The table lists this clonotype with many counts. This chain connects TRBV10-3 to TRBJ2-7; TRBD2 matches 7 bases. The CDR3 length is 14 residues. CDR1 and CDR2 (germline): ENHRY, SYGVKD. J lost 5 bases, V lost 2 bases, and 6 bases had no gene match. Here the CDR3 reads CAISEGGRADEQYF. The CDR3 DNA reads as TGTGCCATCAGTGAGGGAGGGAGGGCCGACGAGCAGTACTTC.

In its sample, this clonotype is large (0.1 to 1%). V and J are TRBV7-2 and TRBJ2-6; D perhaps matches TRBD2 (5 bases). The CDR3 covers 15 residues. V lost 6 bases, J lost 2 bases, and 11 bases lay in between. Germline lookup yields CDR1 SGHTA and CDR2 FQGNSA. This CDR3 reads CASSRSGAGANVLTF. The CDR3 coding sequence is TGTGCCAGCAGTCGCAGCGGAGCTGGGGCCAACGTCCTGACTTTC.

Turning to this clonotype: In this CDR3 the conserved last residue, phenylalanine or tryptophan, is missing, so a read error is likely. Because the CDR3's place on the DNA is in doubt, the DNA is left out and the CDR3 is given as listed by TCRdb. The chain couples TRBV7-8 to TRBJ2-1; TRBD1, the table's D call, was not compared with the DNA. The CDR3 length is 19 residues, termini included. The V gene's germline CDR1 is SGHVS and CDR2 FQNEAQ. The CDR3 is CASSLDLGRGQNSPLHFGN.

The genes are TRBV7-1 and TRBJ2-7; 8 bases are shared with TRBD1. With the DNA end fitting TRBJ1-2 better, the J assignment may be wrong. TRBV7-1 is an open reading frame, and its role is uncertain. This CDR3 comprises 13 residues. The CDR3 region has the DNA TGTGCCAGCAGCCCGGGACAGGAAAATCTCTACACCTTC. It yields the protein CASSPGQENLYTF.

This clonotype ranks as medium-sized. V gene TRBV6-2 or TRBV6-3 combines with J gene TRBJ2-1, with D uncertain. The ends were cut back, 2 bases at V and 5 bases at J, with 7 bases in the middle. In germline, CDR1 is MNHEY, CDR2 SVGEGT. The CDR3 contains 13 residues. CDR3 sequence (DNA): TGTGCCAGCAGTTACGGCTCTAACAATGAGCAGTTCTTC. Translating gives CASSYGSNNEQFF.

This clonotype showed up just a few times. A read error is likely, as this CDR3 ends without the conserved phenylalanine or tryptophan. No DNA is shown, since the ends of the CDR3 on it are uncertain; the CDR3 is the one TCRdb lists. The chain recombines TRBV7-9 with TRBJ2-7; TRBD2 reflects the table's D call only, with no check against the DNA. Termini included, the CDR3 measures 14 amino acids. The germline V gene encodes CDR1 SEHNR and CDR2 FQNEAQ (reference sequence). This chain's CDR3 is CASSRLRDGYTFGS.

This chain joins TRBV10-3 and TRBJ2-1; 8 bases are shared with TRBD2. V shed 5 bases, J shed 7 bases, and the junction held 16 bases outside the gene matches. The CDR3 length is 17 residues. Germline values: CDR1 ENHRY, CDR2 SYGVKD. CDR3 residues: CAISKGLGGVTGNEQFF. The CDR3 DNA follows: TGTGCCATCAGTAAGGGACTAGGGGGGGTCACTGGGAATGAGCAGTTCTTC.

In its sample, this clonotype ranks as medium-sized. The rearrangement joins TRBV7-2 to TRBJ2-1, with 7 bases aligning to TRBD2. There are 15 residues in the CDR3. The ends lost 3 bases at V and 4 bases at J; junction bases unmatched: 6. The germline gives CDR1 SGHTA, CDR2 FQGNSA. CDR3 region: CASSFGLAEYNEQFF. CDR3 sequence (DNA): TGTGCCAGCAGCTTCGGGCTAGCGGAATACAATGAGCAGTTCTTC.

Here the CDR3 reads CASSRDREAREQFF. DNA for the CDR3: TGTGCCAGCAGTCGGGACAGGGAGGCAAGGGAGCAGTTCTTC. This chain connects TRBV27 to TRBJ2-1; TRBD1 agrees at 9 bases. Looked up from germline, CDR1 is MNHEY and CDR2 is SMNVEV (reference sequence). V lost 5 bases, J lost 10 bases, and 9 bases stayed unmatched. This CDR3 is built from 14 residues.

This clonotype was seen only once. V usage is TRBV7-4 and J usage is TRBJ2-4; possible D gene TRBD2, 5 bases. The last part of the DNA fits TRBJ2-5 better; the J call may be wrong. CDR3 length equals 13 residues. The germline V gene encodes CDR1 SGHVT and CDR2 SQSDAQ. The CDR3 region is CASSLLGGETQYF. Written as DNA, the CDR3 is TGTGCCAGCAGCTTATTGGGCGGGGAGACCCAGTACTTC.

This clonotype is termed large. This rearrangement joins TRBV7-2 to TRBJ1-2; D is possibly TRBD1 (5 bases). The CDR3 is 16 amino acids. Germline V gene sequence: CDR1 SGHTA, CDR2 FQGNSA. The V end was cut by 0 bases, the J end by 2 bases, with 13 bases between. CDR3 coding DNA: TGTGCCAGCAGCTTAGCGATGGCAGGGACGAACTATGGCTACACCTTC. This gives the protein CASSLAMAGTNYGYTF.

This clonotype was observed a few times. The rearrangement joins TRBV12-5 to TRBJ1-2, with D possibly being TRBD1 (5 bases). The length of the CDR3 is 13 residues. From germline, CDR1 is LGHNT and CDR2 FRNRAP. V shed 6 bases and J shed 8 bases, with 16 bases lying between them. The CDR3 here is CASGLGGGRGYTF. CDR3 nucleotides: TGTGCTAGTGGCTTAGGCGGGGGTCGGGGCTACACCTTC.

This clonotype was observed many times. No DNA is shown, since the ends of the CDR3 on it are uncertain; the CDR3 is the one TCRdb lists. The J gene is TRBJ1-4, the V gene TRBV7-5; TRBD1, the D gene given by the table, was not confirmed from the DNA. TRBV7-5 has pseudogene status. With termini counted, the CDR3 has 20 amino acids. The CDR3: CISVPEAPRDRPSTNEKLFF.